This record looks at one TCR beta chain sequence and its context. Germline-derived CDR1 and CDR2 are SGDLS and YYNGEE. V was trimmed by 2 bases and J by 8 bases, leaving 8 bases between them. The CDR3 covers 12 residues. Repertoires were generated with immunoSEQ multiplex PCR, while TCRdb's copy carries only in-frame clones and drops some. Here the sample spans 170,000 or so clones, 75% to 95% being singletons. These data come from a study of T cell responses to AZD1222 COVID-19 vaccine. The sample here was peripheral blood, taken on day 0 of AZD1222 vaccination. V is TRBV9 and J is TRBJ2-1; D not resolved. This receptor was taken from an adult in good health. The CDR3 here is CASSVGFDEQFF. The CDR3, as DNA: TGTGCCAGCAGCGTGGGTTTTGATGAGCAGTTCTTC.